The 32 T cell receptor beta chains reported below all come from one sample, sequenced in a study of OX40 agonist ivuxolimab in advanced cancers. Clones were read by immunoSEQ multiplex PCR, and TCRdb kept only the in-frame ones, dropping some. Of tens of thousands of clones in the sample, approximately 83% are singletons; the top ten hold roughly 20%. Sequenced here: CD4+ or CD8+ T cells sorted from blood, sampled in a trial of the OX40 agonist ivuxolimab. The receptors come from an adult with an advanced solid tumor such as melanoma, head and neck, liver or kidney cancer.

The rearrangement links TRBV5-6 to TRBJ2-1; D perhaps matches TRBD2 (7 bases). V was trimmed by 3 bases and J by 2 bases, leaving 9 bases between them. Germline V lookup: CDR1 SGHDT, CDR2 YYEEEE. The CDR3 length is 14 residues. This CDR3 is CASSSGGPYNEQFF. The CDR3 coding sequence is TGTGCCAGCAGCTCGGGGGGCCCCTACAATGAGCAGTTCTTC. Full variable domain (missing parts from reference TRBV5-6 and TRBJ2-1): DAGVTQSPTHLIKTRGQQVTLRCSPKSGHDTVSWYQQALGQGPQFIFQYYEEEERQRGNFPDRFSGHQFPNYSSELNVNALLLGDSALYLCASSSGGPYNEQFFGPGTRLTVL.

V usage is TRBV12-5 and J usage is TRBJ1-1; unclear D gene. The CDR3 spans 11 residues. Germline CDR1 LGHNT, CDR2 FRNRAP. The ends were cut back, 6 bases at V and 11 bases at J, with 13 bases in the middle. CDR3: CASGQSPGAFF. The CDR3, as DNA: TGTGCTAGTGGCCAATCGCCGGGGGCTTTCTTT.

V is TRBV27 and J is TRBJ2-7; tentative D call: TRBD2 (6 bases). The CDR3 consists of 14 residues. V was clipped by 3 bases and J by 5 bases, with 14 bases between them. Germline V gene sequence: CDR1 MNHEY, CDR2 SMNVEV (reference sequence). In nucleotides, the CDR3 is TGTGCCAGCAGTTTTGGGCGGAGGGATGACGAGCAGTACTTC. This encodes CASSFGRRDDEQYF.

The genes are TRBV28 and TRBJ1-1; D gene uncertain. The V and J ends lost 8 bases and 1 base respectively, with 11 bases between them. This CDR3 region has 13 residues. Germline loops: CDR1 MDHEN, CDR2 SYDVKM. The chain's CDR3 is CASGDTGNTEAFF. CDR3 DNA: TGTGCCAGCGGAGACACCGGGAACACTGAAGCTTTCTTT.

The chain recombines TRBV4-1 with TRBJ2-7; D remains ambiguous. The germline V gene encodes CDR1 MGHRA and CDR2 YSYEKL. Trimming removed 1 base at V and 0 bases at J, with 19 bases between. The CDR3 is 18 residues long. CDR3 bases: TGCGCCAGCAGCCAAGGAATTCTTGGGGTTGAAAGCTCCTACGAGCAGTACTTC. This gives the protein CASSQGILGVESSYEQYF.

The chain employs TRBV5-6 and TRBJ1-5, with D perhaps TRBD1 (5 bases). The CDR3 loop spans 14 amino acids. The V end lost 4 bases, the J end lost 0 bases, and 8 bases lay between the germline ends. CDR1 and CDR2 (germline): SGHDT, YYEEEE. CDR3 in amino acids: CASSHRLSNQPQHF. The CDR3 DNA reads as TGTGCCAGCAGCCACAGGCTTAGCAATCAGCCCCAGCATTTT.

CDR3 sequence (DNA): TGTGCCAGCAGTTTAATAGGTGGCAGATCCTACAATGAGCAGTTCTTC. Translation gives CASSLIGGRSYNEQFF. This rearrangement joins TRBV27 to TRBJ2-1; no clear D gene. V dropped 2 bases and J dropped 1 base, with 12 bases sitting between them. Germline CDR1 reads MNHEY; CDR2 reads SMNVEV (reference sequence). The CDR3 length is 16 residues.

The V gene is TRBV5-8, the J gene TRBJ1-2; 9 bases fit TRBD1. The V gene's germline CDR1 is SGHTS and CDR2 YDEGEE. Unmatched junction bases numbered 16, after V lost 7 bases and J lost 3 bases. CDR3 size: 17 residues. The CDR3 loop reads CASRSHFPGQGDYGYTF. The DNA for the CDR3 is TGTGCCAGCCGTTCGCATTTCCCGGGACAGGGAGACTATGGCTACACCTTC.

V usage is TRBV29-1 and J usage is TRBJ1-2; D may be TRBD1 (6 bases). The germline V gene has CDR1 SQVTM and CDR2 ANQGSEA. Trimming removed 0 bases at V and 0 bases at J, with 14 bases between. This CDR3 region has 16 residues. CDR3 DNA: TGCAGCGTTGAAGAGGAAGACAGGTCGACTAACTATGGCTACACCTTC. Its translation is CSVEEEDRSTNYGYTF.

The chain carries TRBV27 and TRBJ2-1; no definite D call. Germline V CDR1 and CDR2: MNHEY, SMNVEV (reference sequence). This CDR3 has 16 residues. The ends were cut back, 0 bases at V and 2 bases at J, with 11 bases in the middle. This CDR3 is CASSLSGRSPYNEQFF. In nucleotides, the CDR3 is TGTGCCAGCAGTTTATCGGGCCGGTCGCCCTACAATGAGCAGTTCTTC.

V and J are TRBV9 and TRBJ1-1; possibly TRBD1 for D (5 bases). CDR1 and CDR2 (germline): SGDLS, YYNGEE. CDR3 length: 15 residues. Trimming removed 4 bases from V and 0 bases from J, with 13 bases in between. CDR3 coding DNA: TGTGCCAGCAGCACAGGATCACGGTTGAACACTGAAGCTTTCTTT. It yields the protein CASSTGSRLNTEAFF.

This clone was seen a single time. This chain joins TRBV5-4 and TRBJ2-7; the D gene is possibly TRBD1 (5 bases). Germline V CDR1 and CDR2: SGHNT, YYREEE (reference sequence). V gave up 2 bases and J gave up 6 bases, with 12 bases separating them. CDR3 length equals 13 residues. The CDR3 region is CASSFDRSGEQYF. The CDR3 DNA reads TGTGCCAGCAGCTTCGACAGAAGTGGCGAGCAGTACTTC.

The chain links TRBV9 to TRBJ1-1, with TRBD1 identical over 7 bases. The trim removed 4 bases at V and 0 bases at J, leaving 6 bases unmatched. The CDR3 is 15 amino acids. CDR1 is SGDLS and CDR2 is YYNGEE in the germline V gene. CDR3 sequence: CASSPGGGLNTEAFF. CDR3 DNA: TGTGCCAGCAGCCCAGGGGGGGGATTGAACACTGAAGCTTTCTTT.

The chain uses TRBV28 and TRBJ1-2; D possibly corresponds to TRBD1 (5 bases). The ends were cut back, 5 bases at V and 8 bases at J, with 21 bases in the middle. The CDR3 runs to 15 residues. Germline CDR1 and CDR2: MDHEN and SYDVKM. CDR3 DNA sequence: TGTGCCAGCAGTCCCTCCAATTGGGGGTTTGAGGGCTACACCTTC. Amino acids: CASSPSNWGFEGYTF.

The J gene is TRBJ2-7, the V gene TRBV28; D possibly corresponds to TRBD1 (6 bases). The ends were cut back, 3 bases at V and 9 bases at J, with 9 bases in the middle. The germline V gene has CDR1 MDHEN and CDR2 SYDVKM. This CDR3 is built from 11 residues. CDR3 nucleotide sequence: TGTGCCAGCAGTTTCAGGGGAGTGCAGTACTTC. Amino acid sequence: CASSFRGVQYF.

The chain carries TRBV6-1 and TRBJ1-4, with D uncertain. Between the trimmed V and J ends, which lost 8 bases and 8 bases, there was a span of 9 bases. The CDR3 has 11 amino acids. Per germline, CDR1 MNHNS and CDR2 SASEGT. The CDR3 loop is CASARSEKLFF. In DNA form, the CDR3 reads TGTGCCAGCGCGCGATCGGAAAAACTGTTTTTT.

The V call is TRBV4-1, the J call TRBJ1-2, with a weak D call TRBD1 (5 bases). Germline V gene lookup returns CDR1 MGHRA and CDR2 YSYEKL. Trimming removed 4 bases from V and 3 bases from J, with 12 bases in between. The CDR3 is 14 amino acids. CDR3 sequence reads: CASSPGQGDYGYTF. The CDR3 nucleotides are TGCGCCAGCAGCCCTGGGCAGGGTGACTATGGCTACACCTTC.

This chain uses TRBV6-6 with TRBJ1-1, with D hard to call. This CDR3 contains 14 residues. Germline V gene data show CDR1 as MNHNY and CDR2 as SVGAGI (reference sequence). Trimming shortened V by 3 bases and J by 1 base, and 9 bases separated the two germline ends. Here the CDR3 reads CASSYGAQNTEAFF. In nucleotides, the CDR3 is TGTGCCAGCAGTTATGGCGCACAGAACACTGAAGCTTTCTTT.

The chain recombines TRBV5-4 with TRBJ2-1; TRBD2 is a possible D gene (5 bases). The germline V gene encodes CDR1 SGHNT and CDR2 YYREEE (reference sequence). This CDR3 has 14 residues. Between the trimmed V and J ends, which lost 4 bases and 4 bases, there was a span of 12 bases. The CDR3 region has the DNA TGTGCCAGCAGCGACCGAGGGATATACAATGAGCAGTTCTTC. Translating gives CASSDRGIYNEQFF. The variable domain in full, completed from reference TRBV5-4 and TRBJ2-1, reads ETGVTQSPTHLIKTRGQQVTLRCSSQSGHNTVSWYQQALGQGPQFIFQYYREEENGRGNFPPRFSGLQFPNYSSELNVNALELDDSALYLCASSDRGIYNEQFFGPGTRLTVL.

V and J are TRBV10-3 and TRBJ1-2; D unresolved. This CDR3 spans 13 amino acids. The ends were cut back, 6 bases at V and 5 bases at J, with 13 bases in the middle. The germline gives CDR1 ENHRY, CDR2 SYGVKD. The CDR3 loop reads CAIRSDTQYGYTF. CDR3 nucleotides: TGTGCCATCAGATCAGACACGCAGTATGGCTACACCTTC.

The rearrangement links TRBV14 to TRBJ1-1; possible D gene TRBD1, 6 bases. The length of the CDR3 is 15 residues. Per the germline V gene, CDR1 is SGHDN and CDR2 is FVKESK. The V and J ends lost 2 bases and 6 bases respectively, with 16 bases between them. The CDR3, as DNA: TGTGCCAGCAGCCAAAATAGGGGGGGGAGTGCTGAAGCTTTCTTT. The encoded protein is CASSQNRGGSAEAFF.

The chain carries TRBV5-1 and TRBJ2-7; 7 bases match TRBD2. The germline gives CDR1 SGHRS, CDR2 YFSETQ. Trimming took 4 bases from V and 9 from J; bases not matched to a gene: 22. The CDR3 has 17 amino acids. CDR3 region: CASSPISSGNSLVGQYF. DNA of the CDR3: TGCGCCAGCAGCCCTATATCAAGCGGGAACTCCCTTGTTGGGCAGTACTTC.

In DNA form, the CDR3 reads TGCGCCAGCAGCTTGGTACTAGCGGGAGTCACCGGGGAGCTGTTTTTT. Its translation is CASSLVLAGVTGELFF. The chain links TRBV5-1 to TRBJ2-2; 11 bases agree with TRBD2. Germline V CDR1 and CDR2: SGHRS, YFSETQ. V lost 0 bases and J lost 4; bases outside the gene matches: 2. The CDR3 runs to 16 residues.

This sequence joins TRBV11-3 and TRBJ2-1; D is unclear. This CDR3 comprises 14 residues. Trimming left V 4 bases short and J 7 bases short, with 14 bases between. The germline V gene encodes CDR1 SGHNT and CDR2 YENEEA. The CDR3 coding sequence is TGTGCCAGCAGCTCGGGCCATTTGGGGAATGAGCAGTTCTTC. This codes for CASSSGHLGNEQFF.

The chain has TRBV6-6 and TRBJ2-3; D possibly uses TRBD1 or TRBD2 (5 bases each). Trimming shortened V by 5 bases and J by 4 bases, and 13 bases separated the two germline ends. Germline CDR1 and CDR2: MNHNY and SVGAGI (reference sequence). This CDR3 is built from 14 residues. CDR3 residues: CASSPPGRSDTQYF. The DNA for the CDR3 is TGTGCCAGCAGTCCACCGGGACGGTCAGATACGCAGTATTTT.

This clone has a single count. The CDR3 sequence is CAWSGGGTKGYTF. For the CDR3, the DNA is TGTGCCTGGAGTGGGGGTGGGACCAAGGGCTACACCTTC. The chain is built from TRBV30 and TRBJ1-2, with D tentatively TRBD1 (5 bases). CDR1 is GTSNPN, CDR2 SVGIG, per germline (reference sequence). V was cut by 1 base and J by 8 bases, with 14 bases left in between. This CDR3 has 13 residues.

V and J are TRBV5-1 and TRBJ1-2; no clear D. The V gene lost 2 bases and the J gene lost 3 bases, with 5 bases spanning the gap. CDR3 length: 12 residues. The V gene's germline CDR1 is SGHRS and CDR2 YFSETQ. This CDR3 reads CASSFGDYGYTF. The CDR3 DNA is TGCGCCAGCAGCTTCGGGGACTATGGCTACACCTTC.

This chain connects TRBV12-5 to TRBJ2-7; TRBD1 aligns across 8 bases. Germline CDR1 LGHNT, CDR2 FRNRAP. This CDR3 region has 16 residues. After removal of 1 base from V and 3 bases from J, the junction contained 8 bases not matched to a gene. This CDR3 is CASGLEGQGAFYEQYF. In DNA, the CDR3 is TGTGCTAGTGGTTTGGAGGGTCAGGGGGCTTTCTACGAGCAGTACTTC.

V gene TRBV7-5 combines with J gene TRBJ2-3; the table calls TRBD2, which could not be checked here. TRBV7-5 is tagged as a pseudogene. The CDR3 is 15 amino acids. CDR3 loop: CASSFPAGDTDTQYF. As DNA, the CDR3 is TGTGCCAGCAGCTTCCCAGCGGGGGACACAGATACGCAGTATTTT.

This chain connects TRBV6-5 to TRBJ1-4; tentatively, D is TRBD1 (6 bases). Germline V lookup: CDR1 MNHEY, CDR2 SVGAGI. The CDR3 totals 15 residues. V was pared by 4 bases and J by 0 bases, with 9 bases between. The CDR3 nucleotides are TGTGCCAGCAGTTCGACAGGTGCAACTAATGAAAAACTGTTTTTT. As protein: CASSSTGATNEKLFF.

Regarding this clone: A junction boundary mismatches the germline segment, possibly from a read error. This chain links TRBV5-1 with TRBJ2-7, with D perhaps matching TRBD1 or TRBD2 (5 bases each). Germline values: CDR1 SGHRS, CDR2 YFSETQ. This CDR3 is built from 14 residues. CDR3 residues: CASSLSGTQYEQYF. The CDR3, as DNA: TGTGCCAGCAGCTTGTCTGGGACCCAATACGAGCAGTACTTC.

This clone was seen a handful of times. The chain is built from TRBV2 and TRBJ2-6; D not resolved. V was clipped by 4 bases and J by 0 bases, with 10 bases between them. The CDR3 sequence is 16 residues long. Germline V gives CDR1 SNHLY, CDR2 FYNNEI. The DNA for the CDR3 is TGTGCCAGCAGTGGAGGACGGAGCTCTGGGGCCAACGTCCTGACTTTC. Amino acids: CASSGGRSSGANVLTF.